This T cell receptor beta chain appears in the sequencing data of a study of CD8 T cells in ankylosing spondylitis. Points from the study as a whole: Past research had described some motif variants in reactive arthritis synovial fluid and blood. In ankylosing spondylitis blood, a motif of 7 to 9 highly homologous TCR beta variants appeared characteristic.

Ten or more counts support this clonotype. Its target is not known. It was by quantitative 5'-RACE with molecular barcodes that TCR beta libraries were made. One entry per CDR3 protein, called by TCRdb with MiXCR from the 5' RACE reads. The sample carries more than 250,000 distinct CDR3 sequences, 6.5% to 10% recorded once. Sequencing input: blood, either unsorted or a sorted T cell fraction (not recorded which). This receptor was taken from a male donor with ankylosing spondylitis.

The CDR3 loop is CASSSQTSGRRYEQYF. The DNA of the CDR3 is TGTGCCAGCAGTTCCCAGACTAGCGGGAGACGCTACGAGCAGTACTTC. The chain links TRBV12-3 or TRBV12-4 to TRBJ2-7; 12 positions agree with TRBD2. J was trimmed by 3 bases and V by 4 bases; bases with no gene match: 7. This CDR3 has 16 residues.